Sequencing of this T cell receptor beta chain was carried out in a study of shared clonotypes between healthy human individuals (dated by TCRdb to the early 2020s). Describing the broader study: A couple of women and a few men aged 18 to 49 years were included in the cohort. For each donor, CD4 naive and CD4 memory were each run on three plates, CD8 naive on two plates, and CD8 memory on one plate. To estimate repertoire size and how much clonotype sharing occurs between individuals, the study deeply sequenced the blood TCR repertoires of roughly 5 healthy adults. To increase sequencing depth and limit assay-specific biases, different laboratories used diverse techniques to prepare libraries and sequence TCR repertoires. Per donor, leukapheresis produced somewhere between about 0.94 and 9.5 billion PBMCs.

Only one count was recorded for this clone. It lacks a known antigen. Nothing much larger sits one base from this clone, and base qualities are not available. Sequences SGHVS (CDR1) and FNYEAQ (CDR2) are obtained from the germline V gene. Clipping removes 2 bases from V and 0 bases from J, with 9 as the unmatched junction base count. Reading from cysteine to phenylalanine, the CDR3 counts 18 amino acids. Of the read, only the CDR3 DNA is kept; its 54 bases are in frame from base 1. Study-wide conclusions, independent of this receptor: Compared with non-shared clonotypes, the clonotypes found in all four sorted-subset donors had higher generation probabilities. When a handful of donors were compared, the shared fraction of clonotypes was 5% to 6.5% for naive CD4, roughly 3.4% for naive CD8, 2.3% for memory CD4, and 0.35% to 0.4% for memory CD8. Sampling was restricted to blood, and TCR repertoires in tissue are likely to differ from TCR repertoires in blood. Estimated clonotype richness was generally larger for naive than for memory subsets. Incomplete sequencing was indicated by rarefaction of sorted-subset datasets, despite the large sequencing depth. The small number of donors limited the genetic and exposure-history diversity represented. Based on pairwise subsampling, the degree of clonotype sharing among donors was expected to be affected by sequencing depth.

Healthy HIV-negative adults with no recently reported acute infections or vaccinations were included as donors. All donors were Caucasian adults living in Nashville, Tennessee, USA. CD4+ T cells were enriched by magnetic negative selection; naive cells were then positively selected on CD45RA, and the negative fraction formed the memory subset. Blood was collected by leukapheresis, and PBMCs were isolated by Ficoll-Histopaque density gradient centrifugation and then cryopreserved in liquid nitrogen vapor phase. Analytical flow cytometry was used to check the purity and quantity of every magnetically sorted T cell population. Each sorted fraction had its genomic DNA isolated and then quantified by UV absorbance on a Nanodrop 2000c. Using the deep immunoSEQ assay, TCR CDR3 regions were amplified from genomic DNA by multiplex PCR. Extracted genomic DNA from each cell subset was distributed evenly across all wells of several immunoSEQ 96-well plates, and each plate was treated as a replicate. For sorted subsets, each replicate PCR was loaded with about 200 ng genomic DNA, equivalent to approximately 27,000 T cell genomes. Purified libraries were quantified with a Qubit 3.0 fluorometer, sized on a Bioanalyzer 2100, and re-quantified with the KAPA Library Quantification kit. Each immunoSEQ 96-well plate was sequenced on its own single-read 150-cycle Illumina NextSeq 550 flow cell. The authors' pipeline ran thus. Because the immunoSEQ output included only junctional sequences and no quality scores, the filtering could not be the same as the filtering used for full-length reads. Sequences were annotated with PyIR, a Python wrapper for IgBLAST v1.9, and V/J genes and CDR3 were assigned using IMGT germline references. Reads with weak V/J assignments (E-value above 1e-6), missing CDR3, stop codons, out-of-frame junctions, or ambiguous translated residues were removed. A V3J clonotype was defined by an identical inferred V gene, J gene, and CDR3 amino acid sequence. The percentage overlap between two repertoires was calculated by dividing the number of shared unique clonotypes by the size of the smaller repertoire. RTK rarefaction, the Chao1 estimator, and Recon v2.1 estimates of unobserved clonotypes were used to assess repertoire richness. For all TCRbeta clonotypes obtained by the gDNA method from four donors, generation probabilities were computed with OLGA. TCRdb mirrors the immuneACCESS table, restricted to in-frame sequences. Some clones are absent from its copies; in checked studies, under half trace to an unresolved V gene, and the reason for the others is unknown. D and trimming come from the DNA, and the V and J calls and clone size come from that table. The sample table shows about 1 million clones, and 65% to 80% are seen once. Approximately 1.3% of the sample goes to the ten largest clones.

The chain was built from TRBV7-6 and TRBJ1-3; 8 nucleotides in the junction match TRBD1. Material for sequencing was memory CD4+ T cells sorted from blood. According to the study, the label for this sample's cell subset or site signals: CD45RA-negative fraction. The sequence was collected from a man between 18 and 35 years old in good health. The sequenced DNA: TGTGCCAGCAGCTTAATCCCCACAGGGGGGGACTCTGGAAACACCATATATTTT. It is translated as CASSLIPTGGDSGNTIYF.